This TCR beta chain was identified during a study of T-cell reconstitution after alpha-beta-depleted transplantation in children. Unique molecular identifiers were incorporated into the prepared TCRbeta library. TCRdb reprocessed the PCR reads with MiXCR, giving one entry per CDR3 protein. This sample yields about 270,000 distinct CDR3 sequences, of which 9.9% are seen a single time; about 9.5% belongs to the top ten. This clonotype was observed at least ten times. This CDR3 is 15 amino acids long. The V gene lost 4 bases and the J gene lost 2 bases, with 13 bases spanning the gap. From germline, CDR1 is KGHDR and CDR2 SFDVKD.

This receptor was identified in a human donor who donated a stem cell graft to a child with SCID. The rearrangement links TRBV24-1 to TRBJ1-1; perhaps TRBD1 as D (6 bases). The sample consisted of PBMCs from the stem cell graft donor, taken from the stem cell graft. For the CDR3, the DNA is TGTGCCACCAGTGACCCCCGGGGGGCCAACACTGAAGCTTTCTTT. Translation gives CATSDPRGANTEAFF.